These T cell receptor beta chains were read from a single sample in a study of blood T cell repertoires in COVID-19. The data were produced by immunoSEQ multiplex PCR, yet TCRdb's version contains in-frame clones alone and is incomplete. The repertoire includes fewer than 200,000 clones, just over 90% of them detected once, and approximately 5% sits in the top ten. Sequencing input: peripheral blood. The receptors shown here come from a man between 18 and 35 years old with COVID-19, enrolled during active disease. Each CDR3 is given with its conserved first and last residue. D genes are given only for firm matches.

TRBV28,TRBJ1-1,.,CASSTPTGRYTEAFF
TRBV4-3,TRBJ2-1,.,CASSQDLPGSYNEQFF
TRBV2,TRBJ2-7,.,CASRLRILAGEQYF
TRBV18,TRBJ2-7,TRBD1,CASSKGTGGYEQYF
TRBV28,TRBJ2-3,.,CASSLLLSGGGTDTQYF
TRBV15,TRBJ2-7,.,CATSRVGDGSGEQYF
TRBV4-3,TRBJ2-7,TRBD2,CASSQAVRGGYEQYF
TRBV7-9,TRBJ2-5,TRBD1,CASSLLWGQTQETQYF
TRBV13,TRBJ2-7,.,CASSSSVSYEQYF
TRBV5-1,TRBJ1-5,.,CASSLGGRSNQPQHF
TRBV19,TRBJ2-1,TRBD2,CASSIDGTAGGPNEQFF
TRBV27,TRBJ2-7,TRBD2,CASSLAGGPLEQYF
TRBV27,TRBJ2-1,.,CASSSRTTGIGEQFF
TRBV9,TRBJ2-1,TRBD1,CASSPRTGDSYNEQFF
TRBV19,TRBJ2-2,.,CASSARRPGWATGELFF
TRBV27,TRBJ2-1,TRBD2,CASSLAGGRNNEQFF
TRBV15,TRBJ1-3,.,CATSVGNTIYF
TRBV4-1,TRBJ2-1,TRBD2,CASSQLMTSGRHNEQFF
TRBV30,TRBJ1-1,.,CAWSTDSPAFF
TRBV28,TRBJ1-4,TRBD1,CASSFLGTEKLLF
TRBV12-3/TRBV12-4,TRBJ1-1,TRBD1,CASSGTGLLAFF
TRBV27,TRBJ1-2,.,CASSSTGGGGYTF
TRBV5-1,TRBJ2-5,TRBD1,CASSLAPGGLETQYF
TRBV24-1,TRBJ2-7,.,CATSVGGREQYF
TRBV6-2/TRBV6-3,TRBJ1-1,.,CASSYSPGESTEAFF
TRBV7-6,TRBJ2-7,TRBD1,CASSLSDRGHYEQYF
TRBV2,TRBJ1-4,.,CASSESRDGEKLLF
TRBV7-2,TRBJ2-7,TRBD1,CASSLRTGGHYEQYF
TRBV15,TRBJ2-2,TRBD1,CATGDSGELFF
TRBV6-5,TRBJ2-3,.,CASSYSRRGRGDTQYF
TRBV2,TRBJ1-2,.,CARTGTRDGYTF
TRBV5-6,TRBJ2-3,.,CASSLFGTLPTDTQYF